Presented here are 28 T cell receptor beta chains from one specimen sequenced in a study of OX40 agonist ivuxolimab in advanced cancers. Repertoires were generated with immunoSEQ multiplex PCR, while TCRdb's copy carries only in-frame clones and drops some. The sample yields approximately 76,000 clones, over 75% seen once. This specimen was CD4+ or CD8+ T cells sorted from blood, taken in a trial of the OX40 agonist ivuxolimab. These receptors were obtained from an adult with an advanced solid tumor such as melanoma, head and neck, liver or kidney cancer.

This clone was picked up one time. The genes are TRBV5-5 and TRBJ1-3; the D is unclear. Per the germline V gene, CDR1 is SGHKS and CDR2 is YYEKEE (reference sequence). Trimming cost V 3 bases and J 2 bases, with 12 bases left between them. The CDR3 covers 15 residues. The DNA of the CDR3 is TGTGCCAGCAGCTCCATTTTAGGGACTGGAAACACCATATATTTT. It encodes CASSSILGTGNTIYF.

The chain recombines TRBV7-2 with TRBJ1-4; TRBD1 might be the D (6 bases). CDR1 and CDR2 (germline): SGHTA, FQGNSA. The ends were cut back, 5 bases at V and 4 bases at J, with 8 bases in the middle. The CDR3 spans 13 residues. CDR3 loop: CASSRQVNEKLFF. In DNA, the CDR3 is TGTGCCAGCAGCCGACAGGTTAATGAAAAACTGTTTTTT.

J is TRBJ2-1 and V is TRBV6-1; 11 bases align to TRBD2. The CDR3 has 15 residues. Germline V lookup: CDR1 MNHNS, CDR2 SASEGT. Unmatched junction bases numbered 3, after V lost 8 bases and J lost 0 bases. CDR3 region: CASGLAGNSYNEQFF. CDR3 bases: TGTGCCAGCGGACTAGCGGGCAACTCCTACAATGAGCAGTTCTTC.

This clone was picked up one time. This chain joins TRBV7-9 and TRBJ1-3; D is perhaps TRBD1 (5 bases). V was trimmed by 5 bases and J by 2 bases, leaving 13 bases between them. The germline V gene encodes CDR1 SEHNR and CDR2 FQNEAQ (reference sequence). The CDR3 runs to 15 residues. The CDR3 reads CASSLGMGPGNTIYF. CDR3 nucleotide sequence: TGTGCCAGCAGCCTAGGGATGGGACCTGGAAACACCATATATTTT.

V and J are TRBV27 and TRBJ1-6; D may be TRBD1 (5 bases). The germline CDR1 and CDR2 sequences are MNHEY and SMNVEV (reference sequence). The CDR3 is made up of 15 amino acids. The V and J ends lost 5 bases and 9 bases respectively, with 17 bases between them. CDR3 in amino acids: CASSPAQARGSPLHF. CDR3 nucleotide sequence: TGTGCCAGCAGTCCCGCCCAGGCTAGGGGTTCACCCCTCCACTTT.

This sequence joins TRBV7-9 and TRBJ2-3; 8 nucleotides agree with TRBD2. CDR3 length equals 16 residues. CDR1 SEHNR and CDR2 FQNEAQ come from the germline V gene (reference sequence). The J segment lost 0 bases and the V segment lost 4 bases, leaving 6 bases of the junction unmatched. For the CDR3, the DNA is TGTGCCAGCAGCTCCATTAGCGGGACTAGCACAGATACGCAGTATTTT. Translated: CASSSISGTSTDTQYF. The full variable domain, completed using reference TRBV7-9 and TRBJ2-3, is DTGVSQNPRHKITKRGQNVTFRCDPISEHNRLYWYRQTLGQGPEFLTYFQNEAQLEKSRLLSDRFSAERPKGSFSTLEIQRTEQGDSAMYLCASSSISGTSTDTQYFGPGTRLTVL.

V and J are TRBV2 and TRBJ2-7; D perhaps matches TRBD1 (6 bases). CDR1 is SNHLY and CDR2 is FYNNEI in the germline V gene. The CDR3 totals 11 residues. V lost 9 bases and J 5 bases, leaving 11 bases between the germline ends. Written as DNA, the CDR3 is TGTGCCAGTAGCAGGGGTAACGAGCAGTACTTC. Encoded protein: CASSRGNEQYF.

This CDR3 is CSAEGGYTEAFF. CDR3 bases: TGCAGCGCCGAGGGGGGGTACACTGAAGCTTTCTTT. The chain is built from TRBV29-1 and TRBJ1-1; TRBD1 is a possible D gene (6 bases). Trimming removed 7 bases from V and 3 bases from J, with 12 bases in between. Germline V lookup: CDR1 SQVTM, CDR2 ANQGSEA. The CDR3 is made up of 12 amino acids. The variable domain in full, with the rest retrieved from reference TRBV29-1 and TRBJ1-1, is SAVISQKPSRDICQRGTSLTIQCQVDSQVTMMFWYRQQPGQSLTLIATANQGSEATYESGFVIDKFPISRPNLTFSTLTVSNMSPEDSSIYLCSAEGGYTEAFFGQGTRLTVV.

The CDR3 reads CASSSYRAPSHYEQYF. CDR3 nucleotides: TGCGCCAGCAGCTCATACAGGGCCCCCTCACACTACGAGCAGTACTTC. The V call is TRBV5-1, the J call TRBJ2-7; D possibly corresponds to TRBD1 (6 bases). CDR3 length: 16 amino acids. The V gene's germline CDR1 is SGHRS and CDR2 YFSETQ. The ends were cut back, 3 bases at V and 3 bases at J, with 19 bases in the middle.

This clone was seen more than once but under ten times. The V call is TRBV6-5, the J call TRBJ2-2; 7 nucleotides agree with TRBD1. Germline V gene lookup returns CDR1 MNHEY and CDR2 SVGAGI. J lost 8 bases, V lost 6 bases, and 3 bases had no gene match. This CDR3 comprises 12 residues. In DNA, the CDR3 is TGTGCCAGCAGGGGACAGTTTGGGGAGCTGTTTTTT. Translation: CASRGQFGELFF.

V gene TRBV11-2 combines with J gene TRBJ1-5, with D unresolved. The V and J ends lost 5 bases and 3 bases respectively, with 14 bases between them. Germline-derived CDR1 and CDR2 are SGHAT and FQNNGV. The CDR3 length is 15 residues. For the CDR3, the DNA is TGTGCCAGCAGCCCCCCGGGAGGTCCCAATCAGCCCCAGCATTTT. Amino acid sequence: CASSPPGGPNQPQHF.

J is TRBJ1-2 and V is TRBV5-6; no reliable D call. Germline assignment: CDR1 SGHDT and CDR2 YYEEEE. The V gene lost 0 bases and the J gene lost 0 bases, with 9 bases spanning the gap. This CDR3 has 15 amino acids. Here the CDR3 DNA reads TGTGCCAGCAGCTTGGATGTGGGATCTAACTATGGCTACACCTTC. The encoded protein is CASSLDVGSNYGYTF. The full variable domain, completed using reference TRBV5-6 and TRBJ1-2, is DAGVTQSPTHLIKTRGQQVTLRCSPKSGHDTVSWYQQALGQGPQFIFQYYEEEERQRGNFPDRFSGHQFPNYSSELNVNALLLGDSALYLCASSLDVGSNYGYTFGSGTRLTVV.

The chain links TRBV10-2 to TRBJ2-1; TRBD1 aligns across 8 bases. V lost 8 bases, J lost 8 bases, and 5 bases stayed unmatched. Germline V gives CDR1 WSHSY, CDR2 SAAADI. The CDR3 spans 12 residues. The CDR3: CASGTGGDEQFF. CDR3 DNA: TGCGCCAGCGGGACAGGAGGCGATGAGCAGTTCTTC.

In nucleotides, the CDR3 is TGTGCCAGTAGTACGGGACAGGGGGCTTACGAGCAGTACTTC. Protein product: CASSTGQGAYEQYF. The chain links TRBV19 to TRBJ2-7; 12 positions match TRBD1. The CDR3 totals 14 residues. Germline V gene data show CDR1 as LNHDA and CDR2 as SQIVND (reference sequence). Unmatched junction bases numbered 2, after V lost 4 bases and J lost 4 bases.

V and J are TRBV2 and TRBJ2-3; 11 nucleotides match TRBD2. V dropped 6 bases and J dropped 7; count of bases not matched to a gene: 9. CDR1 and CDR2 (germline): SNHLY, FYNNEI. The length of the CDR3 is 15 residues. The CDR3 nucleotides are TGTGCCAGCAGAACACTAGCGGGAGTTAGGAATACGCAGTATTTT. This translates into CASRTLAGVRNTQYF.

The chain carries TRBV6-5 and TRBJ1-2; D is perhaps TRBD1 (6 bases). Per the germline V gene, CDR1 is MNHEY and CDR2 is SVGAGI. The CDR3 has 14 amino acids. V lost 6 bases to trimming and J lost 8 bases, with 19 bases between them. The CDR3 loop reads CASSPQGRGNGYTF. Here the CDR3 DNA reads TGTGCCAGCAGCCCCCAGGGCAGGGGAAACGGCTACACCTTC.

This clone appeared a single time. The gene calls are TRBV5-6 and TRBJ1-1; no clear D gene. Germline V lookup: CDR1 SGHDT, CDR2 YYEEEE. CDR3 size: 14 residues. With 4 bases removed from V and 5 bases from J, the gap between germline ends came to 15 bases. CDR3 residues: CASSQLQVGTEAFF. For the CDR3, the DNA is TGTGCCAGCAGCCAATTGCAGGTCGGAACTGAAGCTTTCTTT. The full variable domain, its missing parts supplied by reference TRBV5-6 and TRBJ1-1, is DAGVTQSPTHLIKTRGQQVTLRCSPKSGHDTVSWYQQALGQGPQFIFQYYEEEERQRGNFPDRFSGHQFPNYSSELNVNALLLGDSALYLCASSQLQVGTEAFFGQGTRLTVV.

The genes are TRBV29-1 and TRBJ2-5, with D maybe TRBD2 (5 bases). Germline lookup yields CDR1 SQVTM and CDR2 ANQGSEA. V lost 7 bases and J 3 bases, leaving 6 bases between the germline ends. The CDR3 consists of 10 residues. For the CDR3, the DNA is TGCAGCGGGGGAGAAGAGACCCAGTACTTC. This sequence encodes CSGGEETQYF.

The V gene is TRBV19, the J gene TRBJ2-5; 14 bases line up with TRBD2. The end of the DNA fits TRBJ2-7 better, so the J call may be wrong. Germline-derived CDR1 and CDR2 are LNHDA and SQIVND (reference sequence). CDR3 size: 20 residues. The CDR3 DNA follows: TGTGCCAGTAGTCAGGGACTAGCGGGAGCCCTCACCCCAGTACCCTACGAGCAGTACTTC. Its translation: CASSQGLAGALTPVPYEQYF.

The genes are TRBV18 and TRBJ2-1; tentatively, D is TRBD1 (5 bases). CDR1 is KGHSH, CDR2 LQKENI, per germline. The CDR3 consists of 12 residues. Trimming left V 5 bases short and J 9 bases short, with 11 bases between. This chain's CDR3 is CASSGPRGEQFF. The CDR3 DNA follows: TGTGCCAGCTCAGGGCCTAGGGGTGAGCAGTTCTTC. Looking up the rest from reference TRBV18 and TRBJ2-1 gives the full variable domain: NAGVMQNPRHLVRRRGQEARLRCSPMKGHSHVYWYRQLPEEGLKFMVYLQKENIIDESGMPKERFSAEFPKEGPSILRIQQVVRGDSAAYFCASSGPRGEQFFGPGTRLTVL.

The V gene is TRBV7-8, the J gene TRBJ2-3, with 14 bases fitting TRBD2. Unmatched junction bases numbered 5, after V lost 5 bases and J lost 4 bases. Per the germline V gene, CDR1 is SGHVS and CDR2 is FQNEAQ. The CDR3 has 16 residues. The DNA for the CDR3 is TGTGCCAGCAGCACCGGGACTAGCGGGAGTGCAGATACGCAGTATTTT. Residues: CASSTGTSGSADTQYF.

This sequence joins TRBV11-2 and TRBJ2-7; 13 nucleotides agree with TRBD2. Trimming took 5 bases from V and 4 from J; bases not matched to a gene: 8. Germline CDR1 and CDR2: SGHAT and FQNNGV. This CDR3 spans 16 amino acids. Here the CDR3 DNA reads TGTGCCAGCAGCGACCCCGGGACTAGCGGGATTTACGAGCAGTACTTC. This codes for CASSDPGTSGIYEQYF.

This clone was counted once. The chain carries TRBV19 and TRBJ2-1; 7 bases map to TRBD2. Germline values: CDR1 LNHDA, CDR2 SQIVND (reference sequence). Losses at the gene ends were 5 bases for V and 3 bases for J; bases not matched to a gene: 4. The CDR3 runs 14 residues. As DNA, the CDR3 is TGTGCCAGTAGTTCCCGGGGGGTCTACAATGAGCAGTTCTTC. It is translated as CASSSRGVYNEQFF.

This clone has a handful of counts. V usage is TRBV5-4 and J usage is TRBJ2-3, with D maybe TRBD2 (6 bases). Germline V gives CDR1 SGHNT, CDR2 YYREEE (reference sequence). Trimming pared 3 bases from V and 6 bases from J, leaving 17 bases between. There are 15 residues in the CDR3. The CDR3 bases are TGTGCCAGCAGCTCCCCGTTAGGGGCGGGGGATACGCAGTATTTT. This translates into CASSSPLGAGDTQYF.

The chain is built from TRBV2 and TRBJ2-1; 8 bases are a match to TRBD2. CDR1 and CDR2 from the germline V gene are SNHLY and FYNNEI. This CDR3 region has 16 residues. After removal of 6 bases from V and 2 bases from J, the junction contained 9 bases not matched to a gene. The CDR3 is CASSATGTRAYNEQFF. DNA of the CDR3: TGTGCCAGCAGCGCAACCGGGACTAGGGCCTACAATGAGCAGTTCTTC.

CDR3 nucleotide sequence: TGTGCCAGCAGTCCCTCTATCGGCGGCACGGCTTACGAGCAGTACTTC. It codes for CASSPSIGGTAYEQYF. The chain combines TRBV27 with TRBJ2-7; D gene uncertain. Trimming took 5 bases from V and 4 from J, leaving 21 bases between them. Germline CDR1 is MNHEY and CDR2 is SMNVEV (reference sequence). The CDR3 spans 16 residues.

This chain's CDR3 is CASTRQASEGNTIYF. CDR3 DNA sequence: TGTGCCAGCACCCGTCAGGCCTCCGAGGGAAACACCATATATTTT. The chain uses TRBV4-2 and TRBJ1-3, with unresolved D. The CDR3 covers 15 residues. Trimming left V 7 bases short and J 4 bases short, with 17 bases between. Germline V CDR1 and CDR2: LGHNA, YNFKEQ.

The rearrangement joins TRBV9 to TRBJ1-3; no reliable D call. Germline assignment: CDR1 SGDLS and CDR2 YYNGEE. The ends were cut back, 9 bases at V and 3 bases at J, with 10 bases in the middle. CDR3 size: 12 residues. For the CDR3, the DNA is TGTGCCATCTTGGACGGTGGAAACACCATATATTTT. Amino acid sequence: CAILDGGNTIYF.